This T cell receptor (beta chain) was documented in a study of shared clonotypes between healthy human individuals (dated by TCRdb to the early 2020s). Notes on the research overall: The cohort comprised a couple of women and a few men aged 18 to 49 years. For each donor, three plates each were used for CD4 naive and CD4 memory, two plates were used for CD8 naive, and one plate was used for CD8 memory. The study deeply sequenced blood TCR repertoires of several healthy adults to estimate repertoire size and the extent of clonotype sharing between individuals. To increase sequencing depth and limit assay-specific biases, TCR repertoire library preparation and sequencing were carried out by different laboratories using diverse techniques. Leukapheresis yielded between about 0.8 and 9.5 billion PBMCs per donor. The investigation overall reported the following: Even with the large sequencing depth, rarefaction of the sorted-subset datasets indicated that sequencing was incomplete. Based on pairwise subsampling, the degree of clonotype sharing among donors was expected to be affected by sequencing depth. Compared with non-shared clonotypes, clonotypes shared by all four sorted-subset donors had higher generation probabilities. The genetic and exposure-history diversity represented was limited by the small number of donors. Sampling was limited to blood, and TCR repertoires in tissue likely differ from TCR repertoires in blood. When a few donors were compared, the shared fraction of clonotypes was around 5.1% for naive CD4, less than 4% for naive CD8, 2% to 2.5% for memory CD4, and under 0.5% for memory CD8. Estimated clonotype richness was generally larger for naive than for memory subsets.

Using the deep immunoSEQ assay, TCR CDR3 regions were amplified from genomic DNA by multiplex PCR. For each cell subset, the extracted genomic DNA was distributed evenly across all wells of several immunoSEQ 96-well plates, and each plate served as one replicate. For sorted subsets, approximately 190 ng of genomic DNA, equivalent to 25,000 to 35,000 T cell genomes, went into each replicate PCR. Purified libraries were quantified with a Qubit 3.0 fluorometer, sized on a Bioanalyzer 2100, and re-quantified with the KAPA Library Quantification kit. Every immunoSEQ 96-well plate was sequenced on a separate single-read 150-cycle Illumina NextSeq 550 flow cell. Processing in the source paper ran as follows. Because only junctional sequences without quality scores were contained in the immunoSEQ output, filtering matching that applied to full-length reads could not be performed. To assign V/J genes and CDR3, sequences were annotated against IMGT germline references using PyIR, a Python wrapper for IgBLAST v1.9. Reads were removed for weak V/J assignments (E-value above 1e-6), missing CDR3, stop codons, out-of-frame junctions, or ambiguous translated residues. V3J clonotypes were defined as sequences sharing an identical inferred V gene, J gene, and CDR3 amino acid sequence. The percentage overlap between two repertoires was calculated by dividing the number of shared unique clonotypes by the size of the smaller repertoire. RTK rarefaction, the Chao1 estimator, and Recon v2.1 estimates of unobserved clonotypes were used to assess repertoire richness. OLGA was used to compute generation probabilities for all TCRbeta clonotypes that the gDNA method yielded from a few donors. TCRdb obtained this table from immuneACCESS and retained in-frame rearrangements with V and J assigned. These tables miss some clones; where compared with another copy, unresolved V genes account for less than half of the shortfall, and the remainder is unexplained. V, J and clone size are those of that table, while D and trimming were read from the DNA. The sample data list just over 2,000,000 clones, and roughly 95% of these were observed just once. The ten largest account for 0.13% of the sample.

The germline V gene provides CDR1 SGHRS and CDR2 YFSETQ. Inclusive of the bounding cysteine and phenylalanine, the CDR3 is 13 residues long. CDR3 DNA only is kept here, 39 bases in frame from base 1. The junction shows trimming of 3 bases on V and 2 bases on J, plus 8 bases between the germline ends. Healthy HIV-negative adults with no recently reported acute infections or vaccinations were included as donors. Only Caucasian adults living in Nashville, Tennessee, USA were represented among the donors. CD4+ T cells were enriched by magnetic negative selection, after which naive cells were positively selected on CD45RA and the negative fraction was taken as the memory subset. Blood was obtained by leukapheresis, after which PBMCs were separated by Ficoll-Histopaque density gradient centrifugation and cryopreserved in liquid nitrogen vapor phase. Analytical flow cytometry was used to check the purity and quantity of every magnetically sorted T cell population. Genomic DNA was isolated from each sorted fraction and quantified by UV absorbance on a Nanodrop 2000c.

Turning to this clone: Its antigen has not been determined. Per-base quality was not reported, and no clone a single base away is much larger than it.

The sequence is built from TRBV5-1 and TRBJ1-2; perhaps TRBD1 is the D gene, with 5 bases matching. The origin of this receptor is a man between 18 and 35 years old in good health. The sequencing input was naive CD4+ T cells sorted from blood. The cell subset or site label for this specimen denotes: CD45RA+ positively selected. Read as DNA, the sequence is TGCGCCAGCAGCTCGGACACGAACTATGGCTACACCTTC. Its protein product is CASSSDTNYGYTF.